The clone carrying this TCR beta chain came up a few times. Its matching antigen is unknown. This sample is part of a study of T cell repertoires in cytomegalovirus infection. In the study overall: Signatures in public TCR beta sequences pointed to both CMV infection and matching HLA type. Points from the study as a whole: Totalled public TCR beta family frequency picked out people who carried CMV plus the relevant HLA.

The CDR3 is 13 amino acids. Germline V gene sequence: CDR1 PRHDT, CDR2 FYEKMQ (reference sequence). V lost 2 bases, J lost 7 bases, and 8 bases lay in between. TCRdb itself ran the reads through MiXCR, one entry per CDR3 protein. The repertoire includes 560,000 or so distinct CDR3 sequences, 16% of them detected once, and 20% to 30% sits in the top ten. Sequences were obtained from CD8+ T cells from PBMCs. This clonotype was sampled from a human donor in good health (CMV status not recorded). Some clones in this sample may be carry-over from other donors' samples. The genes are TRBV13 and TRBJ2-2; D is possibly TRBD1 (5 bases). The CDR3 sequence: CASSLSGIGELFF. In DNA form, the CDR3 reads TGTGCCAGCAGCTTATCAGGGATCGGGGAGCTGTTTTTT.